The 7 T cell receptor beta chains below come from one sample, sequenced in a study of T cells in lung cancer brain metastases. Assay used: immunoSEQ multiplex PCR; TCRdb lists only in-frame clones, some missing. The sample has 2,000 to 3,000 clones, 85% to 95% seen once. Input material: tumor tissue from a brain metastasis. The receptors were sampled from an older man with non-small cell lung cancer that had spread to the brain.

The V call is TRBV15, the J call TRBJ2-1, with TRBD2 as a possible D gene (6 bases). The CDR3 covers 15 residues. Germline CDR1 reads LNHNV; CDR2 reads YYDKDF (reference sequence). The V end was cut by 0 bases, the J end by 7 bases, with 13 bases between. CDR3 sequence reads: CATSREESGPNEQFF. CDR3 nucleotide sequence: TGTGCCACCAGCAGAGAGGAGAGCGGGCCAAATGAGCAGTTCTTC.

The chain combines TRBV9 with TRBJ1-5, with 7 positions matching TRBD1. This CDR3 region has 14 residues. Trimming took 4 bases from V and 2 from J; bases not matched to a gene: 3. Germline CDR1 and CDR2: SGDLS and YYNGEE. The CDR3, as DNA: TGTGCCAGCAGCCTTACAGGGGGCAATCAGCCCCAGCATTTT. Its translation: CASSLTGGNQPQHF.

This clone was observed a few times. The V call is TRBV25-1, the J call TRBJ1-6, with D hard to call. V dropped 2 bases and J dropped 5 bases, with 7 bases sitting between them. CDR1 is MGHDK and CDR2 is SYGVNS in the germline V gene. This CDR3 is built from 14 residues. Here the CDR3 reads CASSEDPHNSPLHF. DNA for the CDR3: TGTGCCAGCAGTGAAGACCCTCATAATTCACCCCTCCACTTT.

The genes are TRBV14 and TRBJ1-2; 8 positions match TRBD1. CDR1 and CDR2 from the germline V gene are SGHDN and FVKESK. This CDR3 spans 16 amino acids. The ends lost 0 bases at V and 4 bases at J; junction bases unmatched: 7. As DNA, the CDR3 is TGTGCCAGCAGCCAAGATGCAGGGGGCACCTTCTATGGCTACACCTTC. Its protein is CASSQDAGGTFYGYTF.

This chain links TRBV5-4 with TRBJ1-3, with unresolved D. This CDR3 comprises 16 residues. The ends were cut back, 4 bases at V and 0 bases at J, with 14 bases in the middle. The germline V gene encodes CDR1 SGHNT and CDR2 YYREEE (reference sequence). CDR3 sequence: CASSLLGGFSGNTIYF. CDR3 nucleotides: TGTGCCAGCAGCCTTCTCGGCGGGTTCTCTGGAAACACCATATATTTT.

The V call is TRBV27, the J call TRBJ2-1, with 11 bases matching TRBD2. This CDR3 is built from 16 residues. Germline V CDR1 and CDR2: MNHEY, SMNVEV (reference sequence). The junction had 11 bases not matched to a gene; V was cut back by 4 bases and J by 9 bases. CDR3 nucleotide sequence: TGTGCCAGCAGTTACTCGCGACTAGCGGGATTTACTGAGCAGTTCTTC. It translates to CASSYSRLAGFTEQFF.

The chain employs TRBV6-4 and TRBJ2-2; the match to TRBD1 covers 11 bases. The CDR3 spans 15 residues. V gave up 4 bases and J gave up 4 bases; unmatched junction bases: 2. Looked up from germline, CDR1 is MRHNA and CDR2 is SNTAGT. The CDR3 bases are TGTGCCAGCAGTGTCGGGACAGGGGGCACCGGGGAGCTGTTTTTT. Encoded protein: CASSVGTGGTGELFF.